In this sample, the clone carrying this T cell receptor (beta chain) turned up many times. The antigen remains undetermined. The CDR3 covers 13 residues. The germline CDR1 and CDR2 sequences are SGHTA and FQGTGA. J gave up 6 bases and V 3 bases, and 2 bases lay outside the gene matches. The sample comes from a study of T cells in Graves' hyperthyroidism and ophthalmopathy. General study points: Most thyroid clonotypes expanded above 0.001 were also detected in blood. The authors' 13 V-J model separated ophthalmopathy from stable hyperthyroidism.

There were TCR beta CDR3 regions amplified from RNA transcripts. RT-PCR in the first round (using the HTBI primer set) targeted the TCR CDR3. TCRdb re-called the multiplex PCR reads with MiXCR, one entry per CDR3 protein. The sample yields 92,000 or so distinct CDR3 sequences, about 51% seen once. Sequencing input: blood. The sequence was collected from a woman aged 40 to 49 with Graves' hyperthyroidism. The J gene is TRBJ1-1, the V gene TRBV7-3, with 9 bases lining up with TRBD1. Here the CDR3 DNA reads TGTGCCAGCAGCTTGACAGGGGGATCTGAAGCTTTCTTT. Translated: CASSLTGGSEAFF. The entire variable domain, with the rest obtained from reference TRBV7-3 and TRBJ1-1, is as follows: GAGVSQTPSNKVTEKGKYVELRCDPISGHTALYWYRQSLGQGPEFLIYFQGTGAADDSGLPNDRFFAVRPEGSVSTLKIQRTERGDSAVYLCASSLTGGSEAFFGQGTRLTVV.